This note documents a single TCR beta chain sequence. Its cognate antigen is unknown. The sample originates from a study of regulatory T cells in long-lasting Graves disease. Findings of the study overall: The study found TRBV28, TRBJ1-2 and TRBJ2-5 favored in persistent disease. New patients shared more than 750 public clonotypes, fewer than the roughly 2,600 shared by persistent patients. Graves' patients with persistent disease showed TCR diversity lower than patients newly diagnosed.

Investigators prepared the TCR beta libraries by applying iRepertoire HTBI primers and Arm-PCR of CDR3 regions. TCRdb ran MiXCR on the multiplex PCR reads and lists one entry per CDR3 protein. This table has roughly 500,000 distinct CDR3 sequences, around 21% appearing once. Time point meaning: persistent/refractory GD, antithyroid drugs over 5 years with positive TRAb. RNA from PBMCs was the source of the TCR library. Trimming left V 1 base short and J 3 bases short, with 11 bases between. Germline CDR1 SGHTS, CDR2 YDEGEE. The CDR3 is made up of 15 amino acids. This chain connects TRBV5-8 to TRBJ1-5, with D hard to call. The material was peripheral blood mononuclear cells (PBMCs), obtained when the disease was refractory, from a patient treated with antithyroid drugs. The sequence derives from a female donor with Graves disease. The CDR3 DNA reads TGTGCCAGCAGCTTGCAAGGACGGAACAATCAGCCCCAGCATTTT. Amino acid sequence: CASSLQGRNNQPQHF.